This T cell receptor (beta chain) is drawn from a study of shared clonotypes between healthy human individuals (dated by TCRdb to between 2020 and 2021). Broadly, across the study: Three men and a couple of women, aged 18 to 49 years, made up the cohort. For each donor, CD4 naive and CD4 memory were each given three plates, CD8 naive was given two plates, and CD8 memory was given one plate. The study deeply sequenced blood TCR repertoires of about 5 healthy adults to estimate repertoire size and the extent of clonotype sharing between individuals. To increase sequencing depth and limit assay-specific biases, TCR repertoire library preparation and sequencing were carried out by different laboratories using diverse techniques. Per donor, leukapheresis produced somewhere between about 0.94 and 10 billion PBMCs.

Using the deep immunoSEQ assay, multiplex PCR amplified TCR CDR3 regions from genomic DNA. Genomic DNA extracted from each cell subset was distributed evenly over all wells of several immunoSEQ 96-well plates, and each plate served as one replicate. For sorted subsets, each replicate PCR was loaded with roughly 0.2 ug genomic DNA, equivalent to 30,000 or so T cell genomes. The purified libraries were quantified using a Qubit 3.0 fluorometer, sized with a Bioanalyzer 2100, and then quantified again using the KAPA Library Quantification kit. Each immunoSEQ 96-well plate was sequenced on its own single-read 150-cycle Illumina NextSeq 550 flow cell. As for the authors' bioinformatics: The immunoSEQ output contained only junctional sequences without quality scores, so filtering could not match that applied to full-length reads. To assign V/J genes and CDR3, sequences were annotated using PyIR, a Python wrapper for IgBLAST v1.9, with IMGT germline references. Reads with weak V/J assignments (E-value above 1e-6), missing CDR3, stop codons, out-of-frame junctions, or ambiguous translated residues were removed. A V3J clonotype was defined by an identical inferred V gene, J gene, and CDR3 amino acid sequence. Percentage overlap between repertoires was calculated by dividing the number of shared unique clonotypes by the size of the smaller repertoire. Richness of each repertoire was evaluated using RTK rarefaction, the Chao1 estimator, and Recon v2.1 estimates of unobserved clonotypes. Generation probabilities were computed with OLGA for all TCRbeta clonotypes obtained by the gDNA method from a few donors. TCRdb limited this immuneACCESS table to in-frame rearrangements with V and J called. A share of clones is missing; checked studies link under half to unresolved V genes, and the rest is unexplained. V, J and clone size are taken as reported in that table, and D and trimming were inferred from the DNA itself. The sample table shows 1,500,000 or so clones, and roughly 96% are seen once. The biggest ten clones account for about 1.2% of the sample.

About this clone: There is no known antigen for this receptor. No clone much larger than this one lies a single base away; base qualities are absent.

The donors were healthy, HIV-negative adults who had no recently reported acute infections or vaccinations. All donors were Caucasian adults living in Nashville, Tennessee, USA. CD4+ T cells were enriched by magnetic negative selection; naive cells were then positively selected on CD45RA, and the negative fraction formed the memory subset. Blood was obtained by leukapheresis, after which PBMCs were separated by Ficoll-Histopaque density gradient centrifugation and cryopreserved in liquid nitrogen vapor phase. Analytical flow cytometry was used to check the purity and quantity of every magnetically sorted T cell population. From each sorted fraction, genomic DNA was isolated and quantified by UV absorbance on a Nanodrop 2000c. The paper as a whole reports these results and caveats: Because the study included only a small number of donors, the genetic and exposure-history diversity represented was limited. Naive subsets generally had larger estimated clonotype richness than memory subsets did. Sampling was restricted to blood, and TCR repertoires in tissues likely differ from the TCR repertoires found in blood. Incomplete sequencing was indicated by rarefaction of sorted-subset datasets, despite the large sequencing depth. Pairwise subsampling indicated that sequencing depth was expected to affect the degree of clonotype sharing among donors. When a few donors were compared, the shared fraction of clonotypes was 5% to 6.5% for naive CD4, around 3.5% for naive CD8, 2.3% for memory CD4, and about 0.36% for memory CD8. Compared with non-shared clonotypes, clonotypes shared by all four sorted-subset donors had higher generation probabilities.

The receptor was derived from a man between 25 and 39 years old in good health. Source material: naive CD4+ T cells sorted from blood. What this sample's cell subset or site label stands for: CD45RA+ positively selected.

Read as DNA, the sequence is TGTGCCAGCAGTTTTGGGATACGAGGCACCGGGGAGCTGTTTTTT. It encodes CASSFGIRGTGELFF. The V and J segments used are TRBV27 and TRBJ2-2; the D gene lacks a confident call. The CDR3 has 15 amino acids, counting the end cysteine and phenylalanine. Solely the CDR3 DNA is kept, with 45 bases framed from the first base. The germline V gene (reference sequence) gives CDR1 as MNHEY and CDR2 as SMNVEV. V was cut back by 3 bases and J by 4 bases, leaving a gap of 12 bases between them.